The source of this TCR beta chain is a study of blood T cell repertoires in COVID-19. At the level of the study: COVID-19 samples collected from the United States, Italy and Spain covered acute and convalescent phases. T cells, B-cell-depleted T cells, or PBMCs supplied cDNA or gDNA.

This CDR3 contains 15 residues. Germline V gene lookup returns CDR1 LGHNA and CDR2 YSLEER. V lost 0 bases and J lost 4, with 10 bases in between. Sequenced by immunoSEQ multiplex PCR; TCRdb stores in-frame clones only, minus some. The sample includes roughly 49,000 clones, roughly 70% of them seen just once. This clone has a handful of counts. This receptor was taken from a woman aged 70-85 years with acute or convalescent COVID-19. Specimen: peripheral blood. V usage is TRBV4-3 and J usage is TRBJ2-1; tentatively, D is TRBD2 (6 bases). The CDR3 sequence is CASSQDRAGYNEQFF. In DNA form, the CDR3 reads TGCGCCAGCAGCCAAGACCGAGCGGGTTACAATGAGCAGTTCTTC.